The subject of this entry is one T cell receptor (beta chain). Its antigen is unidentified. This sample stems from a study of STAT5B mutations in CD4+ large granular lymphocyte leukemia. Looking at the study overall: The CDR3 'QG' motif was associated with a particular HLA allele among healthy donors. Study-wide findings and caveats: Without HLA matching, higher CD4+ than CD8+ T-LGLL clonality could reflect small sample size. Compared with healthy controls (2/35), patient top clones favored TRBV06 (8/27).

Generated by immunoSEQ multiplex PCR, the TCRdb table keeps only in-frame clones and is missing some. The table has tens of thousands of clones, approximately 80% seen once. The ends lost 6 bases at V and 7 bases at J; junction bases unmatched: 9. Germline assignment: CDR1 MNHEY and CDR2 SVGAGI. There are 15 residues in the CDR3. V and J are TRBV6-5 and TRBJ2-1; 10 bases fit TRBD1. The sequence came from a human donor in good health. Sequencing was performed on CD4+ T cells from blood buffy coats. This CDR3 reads CASSIDRGRPNEQFF. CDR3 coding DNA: TGTGCCAGCAGCATCGACAGGGGGCGACCAAATGAGCAGTTCTTC.